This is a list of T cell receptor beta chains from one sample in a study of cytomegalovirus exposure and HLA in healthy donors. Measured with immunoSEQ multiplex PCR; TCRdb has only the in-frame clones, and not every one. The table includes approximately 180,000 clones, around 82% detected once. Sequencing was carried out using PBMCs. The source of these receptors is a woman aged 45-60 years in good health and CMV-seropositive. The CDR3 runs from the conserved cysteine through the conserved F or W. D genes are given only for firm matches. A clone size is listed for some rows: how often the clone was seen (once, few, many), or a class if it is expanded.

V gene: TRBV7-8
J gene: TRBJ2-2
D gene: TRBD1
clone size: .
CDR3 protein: CASSLGGRQGRTGELFF
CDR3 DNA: TGTGCCAGCAGCTTAGGGGGGAGACAGGGGAGGACCGGGGAGCTGTTTTTT

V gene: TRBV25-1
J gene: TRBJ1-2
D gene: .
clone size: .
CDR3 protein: CASSDGGYTF
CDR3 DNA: TGTGCCAGCAGTGACGGGGGCTACACCTTC

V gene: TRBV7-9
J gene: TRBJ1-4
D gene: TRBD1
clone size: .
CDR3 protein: CASSLVDRGLGKLFF
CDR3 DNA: TGTGCCAGCAGCTTAGTGGACAGGGGCTTGGGAAAACTGTTTTTT

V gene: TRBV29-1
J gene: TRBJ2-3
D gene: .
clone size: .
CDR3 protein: CSVIFGKTGKSTDTQYF
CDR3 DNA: TGCAGCGTTATCTTTGGGAAGACAGGCAAAAGCACAGATACGCAGTATTTT

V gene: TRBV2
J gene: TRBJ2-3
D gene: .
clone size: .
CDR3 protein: CASSPGQFTDTQYF
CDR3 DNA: TGTGCCAGCTCCCCTGGACAGTTCACAGATACGCAGTATTTT

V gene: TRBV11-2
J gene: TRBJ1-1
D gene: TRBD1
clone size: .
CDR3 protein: CASTRGQASPEAFF
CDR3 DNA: TGTGCCAGCACTAGGGGACAGGCTTCTCCAGAAGCTTTCTTT

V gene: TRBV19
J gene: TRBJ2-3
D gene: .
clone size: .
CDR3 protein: CASSETATDTQYF
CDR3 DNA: TGTGCCAGTAGTGAAACAGCCACAGATACGCAGTATTTT

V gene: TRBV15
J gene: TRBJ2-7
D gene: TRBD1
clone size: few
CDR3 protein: CATSREQGASHEQYF
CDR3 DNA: TGTGCCACCAGCAGAGAACAGGGGGCGTCCCACGAGCAGTACTTC

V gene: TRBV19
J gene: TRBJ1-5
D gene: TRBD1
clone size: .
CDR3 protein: CASSLWTGPGQPQHF
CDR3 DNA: TGTGCCAGTAGTCTATGGACAGGGCCAGGACAGCCCCAGCATTTT

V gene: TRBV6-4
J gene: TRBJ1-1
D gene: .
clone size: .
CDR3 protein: CASSDPPGSANTEAFF
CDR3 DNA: TGTGCCAGCAGTGATCCTCCCGGGAGCGCGAACACTGAAGCTTTCTTT

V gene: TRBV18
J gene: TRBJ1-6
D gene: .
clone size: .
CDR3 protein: CASSITLAAGGAKPLHF
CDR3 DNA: TGTGCCAGCTCAATCACCCTGGCTGCGGGGGGCGCAAAACCCCTCCACTTT

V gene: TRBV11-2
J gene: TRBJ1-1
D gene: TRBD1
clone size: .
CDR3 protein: CASSSYGQVNTEAFF
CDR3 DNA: TGTGCCAGCAGCTCATACGGACAGGTGAACACTGAAGCTTTCTTT

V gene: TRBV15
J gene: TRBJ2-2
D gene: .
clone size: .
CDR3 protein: CATSRQKDNTGELFF
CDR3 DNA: TGTGCCACCAGCAGACAGAAAGATAACACCGGGGAGCTGTTTTTT

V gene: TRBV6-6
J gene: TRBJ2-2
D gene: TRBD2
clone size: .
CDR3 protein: CAAGVTFTGELFF
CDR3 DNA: TGTGCCGCGGGAGTTACATTCACCGGGGAGCTGTTTTTT

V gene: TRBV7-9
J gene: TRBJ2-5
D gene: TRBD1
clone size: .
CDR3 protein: CASSSSLGDRAEQETQYF
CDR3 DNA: TGTGCCAGCAGCTCAAGTCTGGGGGACAGGGCGGAACAAGAGACCCAGTACTTC

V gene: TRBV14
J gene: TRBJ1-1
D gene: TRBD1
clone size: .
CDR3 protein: CASSQEEIRLDRDGEAFF
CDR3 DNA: TGTGCCAGCAGCCAAGAGGAAATAAGACTGGACAGGGACGGTGAAGCTTTCTTT

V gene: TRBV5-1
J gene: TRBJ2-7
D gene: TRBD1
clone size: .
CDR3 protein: CASSLFTGGAYEQYF
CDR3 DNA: TGCGCCAGCAGCTTGTTCACAGGGGGCGCTTACGAGCAGTACTTC

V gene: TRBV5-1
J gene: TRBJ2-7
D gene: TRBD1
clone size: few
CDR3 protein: CASSSRTGSTYEQYF
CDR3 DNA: TGCGCCAGCAGCTCAAGGACAGGGTCGACCTACGAGCAGTACTTC

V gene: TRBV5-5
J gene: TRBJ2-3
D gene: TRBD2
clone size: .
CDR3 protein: CASSPGTSSDTQYF
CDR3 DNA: TGTGCCAGCAGCCCCGGGACTAGCTCGGATACGCAGTATTTT

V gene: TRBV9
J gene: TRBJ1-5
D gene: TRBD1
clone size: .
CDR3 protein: CASSVAGGQEPQHF
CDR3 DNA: TGTGCCAGCAGCGTCGCAGGGGGGCAGGAGCCCCAGCATTTT

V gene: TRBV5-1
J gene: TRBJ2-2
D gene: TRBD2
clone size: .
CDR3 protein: CASSLTLAGGTGELFF
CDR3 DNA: TGCGCCAGCAGCTTGACACTAGCGGGGGGAACCGGGGAGCTGTTTTTT

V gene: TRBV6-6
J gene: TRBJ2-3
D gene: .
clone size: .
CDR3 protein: CASSSGGPGTDTQYF
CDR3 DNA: TGTGCCAGTTCATCGGGGGGCCCAGGCACAGATACGCAGTATTTT

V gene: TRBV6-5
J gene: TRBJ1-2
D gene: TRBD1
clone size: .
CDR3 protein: CASTLRTGVYGYTF
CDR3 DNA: TGTGCCAGCACCTTACGGACAGGCGTCTATGGCTACACCTTC

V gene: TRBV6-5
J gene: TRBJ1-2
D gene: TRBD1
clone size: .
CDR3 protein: CASSYDREYGYTF
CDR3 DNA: TGTGCCAGCAGTTACGACAGGGAATATGGCTACACCTTC

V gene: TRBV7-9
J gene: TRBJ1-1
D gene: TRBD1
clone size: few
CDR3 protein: CASSLVVFGQGDTEAFF
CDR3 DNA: TGTGCCAGCAGCTTAGTAGTGTTCGGACAGGGAGACACTGAAGCTTTCTTT

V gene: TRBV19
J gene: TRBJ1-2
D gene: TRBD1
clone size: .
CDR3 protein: CASSSGTAFYGYTF
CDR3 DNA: TGTGCCAGTAGTAGCGGGACAGCCTTCTATGGCTACACCTTC

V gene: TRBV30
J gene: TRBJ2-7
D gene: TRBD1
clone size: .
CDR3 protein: CAWGTGASYEQYF
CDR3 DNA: TGTGCCTGGGGGACAGGGGCCTCCTACGAGCAGTACTTC

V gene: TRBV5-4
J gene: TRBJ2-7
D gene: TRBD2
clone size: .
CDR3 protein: CASSPGLAGAIGVYEQYF
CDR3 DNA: TGTGCCAGCAGCCCGGGACTAGCGGGGGCCATTGGAGTCTACGAGCAGTACTTC

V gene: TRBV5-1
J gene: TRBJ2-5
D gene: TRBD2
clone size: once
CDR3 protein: CASSLIAGPQETQYF
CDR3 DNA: TGCGCCAGCAGCTTGATAGCGGGCCCACAAGAGACCCAGTACTTC

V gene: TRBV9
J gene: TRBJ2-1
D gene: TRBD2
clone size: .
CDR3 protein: CASSAAPRSGGPEFF
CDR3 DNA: TGTGCCAGCAGCGCGGCCCCCAGGAGCGGGGGGCCCGAGTTCTTC

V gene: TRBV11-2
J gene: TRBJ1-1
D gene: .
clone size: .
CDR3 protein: CASSSLVTPEAFF
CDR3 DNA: TGTGCCAGCAGTTCCTTGGTAACACCTGAAGCTTTCTTT

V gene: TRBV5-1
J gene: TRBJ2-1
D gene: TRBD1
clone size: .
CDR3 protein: CASSPDRGRGNEQFF
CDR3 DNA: TGCGCCAGCAGCCCCGACAGGGGAAGAGGCAATGAGCAGTTCTTC

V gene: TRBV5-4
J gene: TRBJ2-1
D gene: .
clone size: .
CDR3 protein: CASSSRLGSNEQFF
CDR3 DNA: TGTGCCAGCAGCTCCCGACTAGGGTCCAATGAGCAGTTCTTC

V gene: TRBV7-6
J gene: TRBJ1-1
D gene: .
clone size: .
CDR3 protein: CASSLTENTEAFF
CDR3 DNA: TGTGCCAGCAGCCTCACAGAGAACACTGAAGCTTTCTTT

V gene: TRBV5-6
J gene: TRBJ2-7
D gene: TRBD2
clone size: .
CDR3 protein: CASSWRTSLEQYF
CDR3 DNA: TGTGCCAGCAGCTGGAGGACTAGCCTCGAGCAGTACTTC

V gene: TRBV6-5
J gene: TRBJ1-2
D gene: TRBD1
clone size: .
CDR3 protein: CASRLPGTGSGGYTF
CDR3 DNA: TGTGCCAGCAGACTTCCCGGGACAGGGTCCGGTGGCTACACCTTC

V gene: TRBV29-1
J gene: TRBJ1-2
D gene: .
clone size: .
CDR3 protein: CSVDRNYGYTF
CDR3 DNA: TGCAGCGTTGACAGGAACTATGGCTACACCTTC

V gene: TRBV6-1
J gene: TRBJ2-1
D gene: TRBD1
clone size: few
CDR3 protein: CAEGDWTGEVNEQFF
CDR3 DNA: TGTGCCGAAGGGGATTGGACAGGGGAGGTCAATGAGCAGTTCTTC

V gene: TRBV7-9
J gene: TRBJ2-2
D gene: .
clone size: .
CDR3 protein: CASSLKGPGVANTGELFF
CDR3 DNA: TGTGCCAGCAGCTTAAAAGGGCCGGGGGTAGCGAACACCGGGGAGCTGTTTTTT

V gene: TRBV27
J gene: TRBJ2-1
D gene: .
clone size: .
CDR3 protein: CASRGLRFPNVGEQFF
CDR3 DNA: TGTGCCAGCAGGGGACTTCGGTTCCCCAATGTGGGTGAGCAGTTCTTC

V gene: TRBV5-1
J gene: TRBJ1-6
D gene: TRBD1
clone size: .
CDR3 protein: CASSLVGQGTYNSPLHF
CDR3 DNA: TGCGCCAGCAGCTTGGTGGGACAGGGGACTTATAATTCACCCCTCCACTTT

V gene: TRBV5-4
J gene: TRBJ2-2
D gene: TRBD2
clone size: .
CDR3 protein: CASSPRGANTGELFF
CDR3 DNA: TGTGCCAGCAGCCCCCGGGGGGCGAACACCGGGGAGCTGTTTTTT

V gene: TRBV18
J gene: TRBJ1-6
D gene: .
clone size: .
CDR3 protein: CASSPQGVSPLHF
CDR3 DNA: TGTGCCAGCTCACCTCAGGGCGTTTCACCCCTCCACTTT

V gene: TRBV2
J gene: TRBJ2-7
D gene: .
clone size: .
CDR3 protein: CASSGYRESEQYF
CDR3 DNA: TGTGCCAGCAGTGGCTACAGGGAGAGCGAGCAGTACTTC

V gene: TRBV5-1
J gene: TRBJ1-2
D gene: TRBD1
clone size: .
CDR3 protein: CASSLGQGANGYTF
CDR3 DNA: TGCGCCAGCAGCTTGGGACAGGGGGCGAATGGCTACACCTTC

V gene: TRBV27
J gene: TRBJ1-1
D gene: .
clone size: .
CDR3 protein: CASSPRTDYTEAFF
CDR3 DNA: TGTGCCAGCAGTCCAAGGACAGATTACACTGAAGCTTTCTTT

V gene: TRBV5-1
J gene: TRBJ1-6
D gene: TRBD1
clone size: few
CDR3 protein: CASRPGTEGSPLHF
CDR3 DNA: TGCGCCAGCAGACCCGGGACAGAGGGTTCACCCCTCCACTTT

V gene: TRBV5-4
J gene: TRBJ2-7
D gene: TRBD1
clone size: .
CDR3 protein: CASSLGGQGAYEQYF
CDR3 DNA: TGTGCCAGCAGCTTGGGGGGACAGGGCGCCTACGAGCAGTACTTC

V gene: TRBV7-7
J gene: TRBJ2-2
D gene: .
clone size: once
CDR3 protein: CASSPGDTGELFF
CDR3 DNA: TGTGCCAGCAGCCCCGGGGACACCGGGGAGCTGTTTTTT

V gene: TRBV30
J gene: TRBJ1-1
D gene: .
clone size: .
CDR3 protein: CAVPGNTEAFF
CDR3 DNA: TGTGCCGTCCCGGGGAACACTGAAGCTTTCTTT

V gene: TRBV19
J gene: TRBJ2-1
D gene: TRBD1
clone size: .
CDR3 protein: CASSAQLEGTGNEQFF
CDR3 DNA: TGTGCCAGTAGTGCCCAACTAGAGGGGACAGGGAATGAGCAGTTCTTC

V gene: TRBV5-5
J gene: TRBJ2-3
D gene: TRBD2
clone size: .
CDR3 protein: CASSLLAGGPDTQYF
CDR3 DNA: TGTGCCAGCAGCCTACTAGCGGGGGGGCCAGATACGCAGTATTTT

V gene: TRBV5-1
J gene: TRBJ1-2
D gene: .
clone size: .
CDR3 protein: CASSSVGAYGYTF
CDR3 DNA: TGCGCCAGCAGCTCGGTGGGGGCCTATGGCTACACCTTC

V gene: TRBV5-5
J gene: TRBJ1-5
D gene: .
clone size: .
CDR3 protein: CASSFGEGGGQPQHF
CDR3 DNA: TGTGCCAGCAGCTTTGGGGAGGGGGGAGGGCAGCCCCAGCATTTT

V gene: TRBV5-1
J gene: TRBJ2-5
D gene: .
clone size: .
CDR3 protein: CASSLVPRTGKRETQYF
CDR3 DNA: TGCGCCAGCAGCTTGGTCCCCAGAACCGGGAAAAGAGAGACCCAGTACTTC

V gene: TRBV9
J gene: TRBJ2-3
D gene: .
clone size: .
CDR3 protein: CASSVARRDTQYF
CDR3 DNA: TGTGCCAGCAGCGTAGCTAGAAGGGATACGCAGTATTTT

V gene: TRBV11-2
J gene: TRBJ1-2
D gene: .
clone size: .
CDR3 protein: CASSFLGTPLGYTF
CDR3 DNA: TGTGCCAGCAGCTTCCTAGGGACACCTCTTGGCTACACCTTC

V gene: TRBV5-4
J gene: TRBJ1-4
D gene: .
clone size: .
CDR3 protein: CASSSREGRAEKLFF
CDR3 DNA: TGTGCCAGCAGTTCTCGTGAGGGGAGGGCTGAAAAACTGTTTTTT

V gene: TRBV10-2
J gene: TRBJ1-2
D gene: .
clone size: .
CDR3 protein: CASIGEGTYGYTF
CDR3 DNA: TGCGCCAGCATCGGGGAGGGAACCTATGGCTACACCTTC